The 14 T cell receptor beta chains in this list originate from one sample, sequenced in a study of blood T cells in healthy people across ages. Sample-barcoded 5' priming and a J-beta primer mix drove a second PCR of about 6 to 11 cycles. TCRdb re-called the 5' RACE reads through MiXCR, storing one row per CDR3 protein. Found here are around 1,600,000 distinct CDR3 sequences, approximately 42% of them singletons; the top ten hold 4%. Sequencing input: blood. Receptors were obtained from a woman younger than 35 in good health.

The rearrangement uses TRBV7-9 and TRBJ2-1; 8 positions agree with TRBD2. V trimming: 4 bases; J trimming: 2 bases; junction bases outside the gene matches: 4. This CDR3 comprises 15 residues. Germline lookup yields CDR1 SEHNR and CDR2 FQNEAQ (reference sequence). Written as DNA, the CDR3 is TGTGCCAGCAGCTCTGGGCGGGGGGCCTACAATGAGCAGTTCTTC. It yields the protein CASSSGRGAYNEQFF.

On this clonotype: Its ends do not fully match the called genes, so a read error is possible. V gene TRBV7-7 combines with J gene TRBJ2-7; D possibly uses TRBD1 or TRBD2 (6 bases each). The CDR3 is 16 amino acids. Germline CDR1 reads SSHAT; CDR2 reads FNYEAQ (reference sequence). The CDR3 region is CASSLVPGDTPYEQYF. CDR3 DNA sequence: TGTGCTAGCAGCTTAGTGCCGGGGGACACTCCCTACGAGCAGTACTTC.

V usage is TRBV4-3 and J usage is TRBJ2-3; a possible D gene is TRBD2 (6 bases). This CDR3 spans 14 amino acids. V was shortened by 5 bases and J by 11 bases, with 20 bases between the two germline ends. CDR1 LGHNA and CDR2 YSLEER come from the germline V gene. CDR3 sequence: CASSSGTGPNMQYF. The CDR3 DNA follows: TGCGCCAGCAGCTCCGGGACTGGCCCAAATATGCAGTATTTT.

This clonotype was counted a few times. The CDR3 region has the DNA TGTGCCAGCAGACAGGACAGGGGGATGGATGAGCAGTTCTTC. Protein product: CASRQDRGMDEQFF. The rearrangement joins TRBV7-6 to TRBJ2-1; TRBD1 matches at 10 bases. J was trimmed by 8 bases and V by 6 bases; bases with no gene match: 7. The CDR3 consists of 14 residues. Germline CDR1 and CDR2: SGHVS and FNYEAQ.

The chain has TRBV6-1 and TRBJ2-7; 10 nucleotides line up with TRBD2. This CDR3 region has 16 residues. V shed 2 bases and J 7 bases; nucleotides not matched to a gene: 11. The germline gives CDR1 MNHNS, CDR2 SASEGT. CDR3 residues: CASSESLAGVYNEQYF. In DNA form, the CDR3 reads TGTGCCAGCAGTGAATCCCTAGCGGGGGTCTACAATGAGCAGTACTTC.

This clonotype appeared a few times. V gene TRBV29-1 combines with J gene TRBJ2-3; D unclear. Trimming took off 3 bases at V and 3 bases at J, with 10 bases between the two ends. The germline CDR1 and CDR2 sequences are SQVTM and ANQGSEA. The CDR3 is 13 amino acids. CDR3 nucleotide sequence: TGCAGCGTTGAGGGCCTTGGGACAGATACGCAGTATTTT. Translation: CSVEGLGTDTQYF.

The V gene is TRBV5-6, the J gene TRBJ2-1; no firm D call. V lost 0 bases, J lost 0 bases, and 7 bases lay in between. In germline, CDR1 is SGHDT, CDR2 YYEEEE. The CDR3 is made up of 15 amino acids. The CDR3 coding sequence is TGTGCCAGCAGCTTGGTACTAACCTCCTACAATGAGCAGTTCTTC. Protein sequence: CASSLVLTSYNEQFF.

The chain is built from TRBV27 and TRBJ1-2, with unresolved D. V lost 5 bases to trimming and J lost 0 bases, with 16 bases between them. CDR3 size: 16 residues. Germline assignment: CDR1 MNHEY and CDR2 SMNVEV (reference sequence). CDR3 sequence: CASSPILIRANYGYTF. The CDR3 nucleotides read TGTGCCAGCAGTCCTATACTCATAAGAGCTAACTATGGCTACACCTTC.

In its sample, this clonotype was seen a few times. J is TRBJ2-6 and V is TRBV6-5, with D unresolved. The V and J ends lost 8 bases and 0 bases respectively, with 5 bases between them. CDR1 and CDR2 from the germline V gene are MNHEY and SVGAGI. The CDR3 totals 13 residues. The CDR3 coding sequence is TGTGCCAGCGCGAACTCTGGGGCCAACGTCCTGACTTTC. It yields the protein CASANSGANVLTF.

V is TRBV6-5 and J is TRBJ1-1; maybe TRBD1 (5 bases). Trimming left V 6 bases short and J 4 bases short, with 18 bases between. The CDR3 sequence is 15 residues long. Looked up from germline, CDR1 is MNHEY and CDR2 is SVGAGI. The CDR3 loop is CASRINQGVGTEAFF. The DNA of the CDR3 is TGTGCCAGCAGAATCAACCAGGGAGTAGGCACTGAAGCTTTCTTT.

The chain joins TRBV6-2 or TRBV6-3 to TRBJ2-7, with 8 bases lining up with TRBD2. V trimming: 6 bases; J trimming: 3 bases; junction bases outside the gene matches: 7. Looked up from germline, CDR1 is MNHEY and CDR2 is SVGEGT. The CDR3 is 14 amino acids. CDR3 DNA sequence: TGTGCCAGCAGCGGACTAGCATCAGGCTACGAGCAGTACTTC. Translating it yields CASSGLASGYEQYF.

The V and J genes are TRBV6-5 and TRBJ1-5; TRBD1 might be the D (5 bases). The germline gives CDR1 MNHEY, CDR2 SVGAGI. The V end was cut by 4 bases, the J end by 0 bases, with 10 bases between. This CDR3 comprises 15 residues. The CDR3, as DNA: TGTGCCAGCAGTTCGGAGGGGCATAGCAATCAGCCCCAGCATTTT. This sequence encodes CASSSEGHSNQPQHF.

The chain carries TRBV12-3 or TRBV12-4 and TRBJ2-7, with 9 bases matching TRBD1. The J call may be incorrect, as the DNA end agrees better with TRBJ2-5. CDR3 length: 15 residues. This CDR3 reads CASSSRTGAPTTQYF. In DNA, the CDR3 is TGTGCCAGCAGTTCCCGGACAGGGGCGCCAACGACCCAGTACTTC.

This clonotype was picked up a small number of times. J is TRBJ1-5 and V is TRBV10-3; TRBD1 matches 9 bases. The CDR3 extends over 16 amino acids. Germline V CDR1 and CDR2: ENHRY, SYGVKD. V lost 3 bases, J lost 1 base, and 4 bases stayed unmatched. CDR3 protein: CAISETGQGSNQPQHF. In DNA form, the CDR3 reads TGTGCCATCAGTGAAACGGGACAGGGAAGCAATCAGCCCCAGCATTTT.